This T cell receptor (beta chain) stems from a study of blood T cell repertoires in COVID-19. This CDR3 is built from 15 residues. CDR1 and CDR2 from the germline V gene are LGHNA and YSLEER. V shed 1 base, J shed 3 bases, and the junction held 6 bases outside the gene matches. Here immunoSEQ multiplex PCR was the method, and the copy in TCRdb shows in-frame clones only, minus some. The table records 110,000 or so clones, roughly 76% of them present only once. The sample taken for sequencing was peripheral blood. This chain connects TRBV4-3 to TRBJ2-7, with 7 positions matching TRBD1. The TCR was taken from a human donor in a cohort sampled during active COVID-19. This CDR3 is CASSQGQGIVYEQYF. The CDR3 DNA sequence: TGCGCCAGCAGCCAAGGACAGGGTATAGTCTACGAGCAGTACTTC.